These 14 T cell receptor beta chains were sequenced from one sample in a study of chemoradiotherapy in HPV16-positive cancers. The table came from immunoSEQ multiplex PCR; TCRdb's copy has only in-frame clones and leaves some out. Among approximately 30,000 clones listed, roughly 88% were seen once. The source was blood, collected from a patient who underwent chemoradiotherapy. These TCRs come from a human donor with HPV-associated anogenital cancer.

V and J are TRBV5-6 and TRBJ1-5, with TRBD1 matching over 10 bases. Germline CDR1 and CDR2: SGHDT and YYEEEE. The CDR3 totals 14 residues. Trimming cost V 4 bases and J 6 bases; bases outside gene matches: 4. DNA for the CDR3: TGTGCCAGCAGCATAGGGACAGGGGCTCAGCCCCAGCATTTT. Amino acids: CASSIGTGAQPQHF.

The chain joins TRBV28 to TRBJ2-7; TRBD2 might be the D (5 bases). The germline V gene has CDR1 MDHEN and CDR2 SYDVKM. The V gene lost 5 bases and the J gene lost 2 bases, with 16 bases spanning the gap. This CDR3 is built from 15 residues. The DNA for the CDR3 is TGTGCCAGCAGTCGGTATGAGTGGACTCCCTACGAGCAGTACTTC. It encodes CASSRYEWTPYEQYF. The full variable domain, with the rest looked up from reference TRBV28 and TRBJ2-7, is DVKVTQSSRYLVKRTGEKVFLECVQDMDHENMFWYRQDPGLGLRLIYFSYDVKMKEKGDIPEGYSVSREKKERFSLILESASTNQTSMYLCASSRYEWTPYEQYFGPGTRLTVT.

The rearrangement links TRBV19 to TRBJ2-1, with 14 bases lining up with TRBD2. CDR1 LNHDA and CDR2 SQIVND come from the germline V gene (reference sequence). The CDR3 spans 18 residues. V was pared by 8 bases and J by 0 bases, with 9 bases of the junction left unmatched. The CDR3 coding sequence is TGTGCCAGTCACCCGGGACTAGCGGGAGACGTCTCCTACAATGAGCAGTTCTTC. Its translation: CASHPGLAGDVSYNEQFF.

This clone was seen a single time. This chain connects TRBV19 to TRBJ2-5, with a possible D match to TRBD2 (5 bases). The CDR3 length is 15 residues. CDR1 is LNHDA, CDR2 SQIVND, per germline (reference sequence). Trimming left V 5 bases short and J 4 bases short, with 17 bases between. The CDR3 DNA sequence: TGTGCCAGTAGTGAGATGGGTATCGGAGGAGAGACCCAGTACTTC. Encoded protein: CASSEMGIGGETQYF. Full variable domain (missing parts from reference TRBV19 and TRBJ2-5): DGGITQSPKYLFRKEGQNVTLSCEQNLNHDAMYWYRQDPGQGLRLIYYSQIVNDFQKGDIAEGYSVSREKKESFPLTVTSAQKNPTAFYLCASSEMGIGGETQYFGPGTRLLVL.

The chain combines TRBV28 with TRBJ1-1, with 8 bases lining up with TRBD1. Germline CDR1 and CDR2: MDHEN and SYDVKM. CDR3 size: 15 residues. Trimming removed 1 base from V and 5 bases from J; junction bases left unmatched: 6. CDR3: CASSLSDRGVTEAFF. The DNA for the CDR3 is TGTGCCAGCAGTTTATCTGACAGGGGTGTTACTGAAGCTTTCTTT. The full variable domain, rest sourced from reference TRBV28 and TRBJ1-1, is DVKVTQSSRYLVKRTGEKVFLECVQDMDHENMFWYRQDPGLGLRLIYFSYDVKMKEKGDIPEGYSVSREKKERFSLILESASTNQTSMYLCASSLSDRGVTEAFFGQGTRLTVV.

V and J are TRBV30 and TRBJ2-7; D tentatively reads TRBD1 or TRBD2 (5 bases each). V was shortened by 3 bases and J by 1 base, with 7 bases between the two germline ends. From germline, CDR1 is GTSNPN and CDR2 SVGIG (reference sequence). The CDR3 spans 12 residues. The CDR3 DNA follows: TGTGCCTGGAGAGGGGAGTCCTACGAGCAGTACTTC. This codes for CAWRGESYEQYF.

This clone appeared once. The chain recombines TRBV13 with TRBJ2-1, with TRBD2 identical over 8 bases. CDR1 is PRHDT, CDR2 FYEKMQ, per germline (reference sequence). The CDR3 covers 17 residues. V gave up 2 bases and J gave up 0 bases; unmatched junction bases: 6. The CDR3 is CASSLRLAGVSYNEQFF. The DNA for the CDR3 is TGTGCCAGCAGCTTAAGGCTAGCGGGTGTCTCCTACAATGAGCAGTTCTTC.

The chain recombines TRBV5-6 with TRBJ2-1, with 7 bases fitting TRBD1. Trimming at V came to 4 bases and at J to 4 bases, leaving 5 bases not matched to a gene. Germline CDR1 SGHDT, CDR2 YYEEEE. This CDR3 spans 14 amino acids. CDR3 sequence reads: CASSKGTVYNEQFF. CDR3 sequence (DNA): TGTGCCAGCAGCAAAGGGACAGTTTACAATGAGCAGTTCTTC.

The V gene is TRBV11-1, the J gene TRBJ2-1; 14 nucleotides align to TRBD2. Looked up from germline, CDR1 is SGHAT and CDR2 is FQDESV (reference sequence). The trim removed 3 bases at V and 4 bases at J, leaving 5 bases unmatched. The CDR3 runs 17 residues. CDR3 loop: CASSFGLAGGFYNEQFF. The CDR3 DNA follows: TGTGCCAGCAGCTTCGGACTAGCGGGGGGATTTTACAATGAGCAGTTCTTC. Looking up the rest from reference TRBV11-1 and TRBJ2-1 gives the full variable domain: EAEVAQSPRYKITEKSQAVAFWCDPISGHATLYWYRQILGQGPELLVQFQDESVVDDSQLPKDRFSAERLKGVDSTLKIQPAELGDSAMYLCASSFGLAGGFYNEQFFGPGTRLTVL.

The gene calls are TRBV28 and TRBJ2-3; 9 positions match TRBD1. CDR3 length: 13 amino acids. V lost 9 bases and J lost 5; bases outside the gene matches: 6. The V gene's germline CDR1 is MDHEN and CDR2 SYDVKM. DNA for the CDR3: TGTGCCAGTAGGGACAGGGCTAAAGATACGCAGTATTTT. Translating gives CASRDRAKDTQYF. Full variable domain (missing parts from reference TRBV28 and TRBJ2-3): DVKVTQSSRYLVKRTGEKVFLECVQDMDHENMFWYRQDPGLGLRLIYFSYDVKMKEKGDIPEGYSVSREKKERFSLILESASTNQTSMYLCASRDRAKDTQYFGPGTRLTVL.

The rearrangement links TRBV6-5 to TRBJ1-4; 7 bases map to TRBD1. CDR3 length equals 15 residues. Germline loops: CDR1 MNHEY, CDR2 SVGAGI. V was pared by 2 bases and J by 4 bases, with 4 bases of the junction left unmatched. CDR3: CASSYRGQFNEKLFF. The CDR3 DNA follows: TGTGCCAGCAGTTACAGGGGACAGTTTAATGAAAAACTGTTTTTT.

The rearrangement links TRBV25-1 to TRBJ2-1; D not resolved. The CDR3 is 13 residues long. The V end was cut by 1 base, the J end by 4 bases, with 5 bases between. In germline, CDR1 is MGHDK, CDR2 SYGVNS. CDR3 nucleotide sequence: TGTGCCAGCAGTGAATTAGGGTACAATGAGCAGTTCTTC. Translated, it gives CASSELGYNEQFF.

In DNA form, the CDR3 reads TGTGCCAGCAGCCAAGTCGTAGCGGGAGGGCCGAACGGGGAGCTGTTTTTT. Translated, it gives CASSQVVAGGPNGELFF. The V call is TRBV4-2, the J call TRBJ2-2, with 11 positions matching TRBD2. Germline V lookup: CDR1 LGHNA, CDR2 YNFKEQ. After removal of 1 base from V and 7 bases from J, the junction contained 8 bases not matched to a gene. The CDR3 covers 17 residues.

The genes are TRBV28 and TRBJ1-2; 8 nucleotides align to TRBD1. In germline, CDR1 is MDHEN, CDR2 SYDVKM. Unmatched junction bases numbered 10, after V lost 7 bases and J lost 3 bases. The CDR3 has 15 residues. Here the CDR3 DNA reads TGTGCCAGCAAACACAGGGGGGGAGGTTACTATGGCTACACCTTC. Its protein is CASKHRGGGYYGYTF.